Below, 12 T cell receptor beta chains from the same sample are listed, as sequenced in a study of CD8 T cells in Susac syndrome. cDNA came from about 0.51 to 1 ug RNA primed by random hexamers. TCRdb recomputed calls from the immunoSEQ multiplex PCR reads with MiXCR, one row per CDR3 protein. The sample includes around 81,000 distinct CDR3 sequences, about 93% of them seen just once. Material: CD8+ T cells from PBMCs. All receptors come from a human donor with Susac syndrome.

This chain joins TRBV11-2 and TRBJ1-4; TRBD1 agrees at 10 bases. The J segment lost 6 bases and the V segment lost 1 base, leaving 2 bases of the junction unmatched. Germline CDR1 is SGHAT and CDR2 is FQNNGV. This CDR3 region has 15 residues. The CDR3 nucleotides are TGTGCCAGCAGCTTAGGGACAGGGGGGGATGAAAAACTGTTTTTT. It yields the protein CASSLGTGGDEKLFF. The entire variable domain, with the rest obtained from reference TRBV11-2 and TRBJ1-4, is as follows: EAGVAQSPRYKIIEKRQSVAFWCNPISGHATLYWYQQILGQGPKLLIQFQNNGVVDDSQLPKDRFSAERLKGVDSTLKIQPAKLEDSAVYLCASSLGTGGDEKLFFGSGTQLSVL.

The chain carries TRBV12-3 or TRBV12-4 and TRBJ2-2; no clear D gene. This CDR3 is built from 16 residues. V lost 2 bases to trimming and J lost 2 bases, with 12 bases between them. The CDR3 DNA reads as TGTGCCAGCAGTTTATCTATTAGCCAAAACACCGGGGAGCTGTTTTTT. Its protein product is CASSLSISQNTGELFF.

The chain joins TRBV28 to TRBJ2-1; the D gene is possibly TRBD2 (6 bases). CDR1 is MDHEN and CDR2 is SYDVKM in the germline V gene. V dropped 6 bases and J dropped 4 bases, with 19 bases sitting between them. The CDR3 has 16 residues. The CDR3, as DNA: TGTGCCAGCAGCTCGGGTATCGGGAGCTGGTACAATGAGCAGTTCTTC. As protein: CASSSGIGSWYNEQFF.

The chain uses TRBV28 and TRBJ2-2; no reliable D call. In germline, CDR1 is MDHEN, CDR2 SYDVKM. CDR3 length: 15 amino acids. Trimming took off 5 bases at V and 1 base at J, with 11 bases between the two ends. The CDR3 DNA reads TGTGCCAGCAGTCCCACGACGGAGAACACCGGGGAGCTGTTTTTT. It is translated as CASSPTTENTGELFF.

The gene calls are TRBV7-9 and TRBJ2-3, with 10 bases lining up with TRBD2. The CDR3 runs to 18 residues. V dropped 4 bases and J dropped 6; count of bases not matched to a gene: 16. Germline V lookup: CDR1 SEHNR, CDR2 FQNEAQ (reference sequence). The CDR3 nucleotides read TGTGCCAGCAGCTCATACCTCACTAGCGGGGATCCCGCCGATACGCAGTATTTT. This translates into CASSSYLTSGDPADTQYF.

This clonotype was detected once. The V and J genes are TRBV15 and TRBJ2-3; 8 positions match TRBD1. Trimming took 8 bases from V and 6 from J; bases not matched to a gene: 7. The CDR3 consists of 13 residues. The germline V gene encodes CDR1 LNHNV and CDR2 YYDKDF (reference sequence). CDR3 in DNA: TGTGCCACCGGGGACAGGACTATGGATACGCAGTATTTT. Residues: CATGDRTMDTQYF.

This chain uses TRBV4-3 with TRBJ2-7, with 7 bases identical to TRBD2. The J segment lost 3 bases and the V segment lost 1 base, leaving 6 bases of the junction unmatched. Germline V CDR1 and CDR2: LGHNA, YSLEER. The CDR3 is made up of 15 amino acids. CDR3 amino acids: CASSQGGEGRYEQYF. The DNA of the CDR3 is TGCGCCAGCAGCCAAGGTGGGGAGGGTCGCTACGAGCAGTACTTC.

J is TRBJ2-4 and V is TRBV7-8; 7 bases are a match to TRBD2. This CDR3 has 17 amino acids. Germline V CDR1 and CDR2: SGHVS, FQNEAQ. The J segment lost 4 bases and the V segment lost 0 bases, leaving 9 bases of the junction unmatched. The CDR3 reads CASSLAQDWGLKNIQYF. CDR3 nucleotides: TGTGCCAGCAGCTTAGCGCAGGACTGGGGACTAAAAAACATTCAGTACTTC.

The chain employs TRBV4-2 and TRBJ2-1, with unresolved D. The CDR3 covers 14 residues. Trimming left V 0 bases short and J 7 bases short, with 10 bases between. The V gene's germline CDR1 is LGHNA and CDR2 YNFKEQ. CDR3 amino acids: CASSQDEEVNEQFF. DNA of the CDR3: TGTGCCAGCAGCCAAGACGAGGAAGTAAATGAGCAGTTCTTC.

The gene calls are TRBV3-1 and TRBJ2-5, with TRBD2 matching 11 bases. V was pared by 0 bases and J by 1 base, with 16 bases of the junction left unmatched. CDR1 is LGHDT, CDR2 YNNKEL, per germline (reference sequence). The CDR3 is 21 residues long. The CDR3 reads CASSQDWILAGGVVSQETQYF. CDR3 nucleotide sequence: TGTGCCAGCAGCCAAGATTGGATCCTAGCGGGGGGAGTAGTGAGCCAAGAGACCCAGTACTTC.

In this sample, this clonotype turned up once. In nucleotides, the CDR3 is TGTGCCAGCAGTGTAGACAGCAAGTTTACCTACGAGCAGTACTTC. Translation gives CASSVDSKFTYEQYF. This chain connects TRBV2 to TRBJ2-7, with a tentative D call TRBD1 (5 bases). The V and J ends lost 4 bases and 2 bases respectively, with 15 bases between them. CDR1 and CDR2 from the germline V gene are SNHLY and FYNNEI. This CDR3 has 15 amino acids.

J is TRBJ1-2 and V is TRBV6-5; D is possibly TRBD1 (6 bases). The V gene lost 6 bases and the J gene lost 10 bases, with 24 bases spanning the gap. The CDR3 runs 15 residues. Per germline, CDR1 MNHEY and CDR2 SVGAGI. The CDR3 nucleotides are TGTGCCAGCAGCCCAGGACAGCCTAACCCGCAGGTCTACACCTTC. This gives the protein CASSPGQPNPQVYTF.